The 16 T cell receptor beta chains below come from one sample, sequenced in a study of CD8+ T cells in alopecia areata. Once RNA had been extracted, it was reverse transcribed into cDNA to act as the sequencing template. TCRdb keeps only in-frame clones here, not all; method: immunoSEQ multiplex PCR. The table shows under 75,000 clones, with about half occurring only once. The sequencing here drew on CD8+ T cells sorted from blood, taken at week 0. The receptors originated from a human donor with alopecia areata.

This clone turned up a few times. This rearrangement joins TRBV9 to TRBJ2-7; D remains ambiguous. The CDR3 is 13 amino acids. Germline V gene sequence: CDR1 SGDLS, CDR2 YYNGEE. The V gene lost 1 base and the J gene lost 2 bases, with 7 bases spanning the gap. Here the CDR3 reads CASSVTETYEQYF. The CDR3 coding sequence is TGTGCCAGCAGCGTAACAGAGACCTACGAGCAGTACTTC.

V and J are TRBV14 and TRBJ2-3, with TRBD2 matching 11 bases. CDR1 and CDR2 (germline): SGHDN, FVKESK. Losses at the gene ends were 2 bases for V and 0 bases for J; bases not matched to a gene: 10. The CDR3 length is 19 residues. CDR3 DNA: TGTGCCAGCAGCCAACGAGGACTAGCGGGTGTTACTAGCACAGATACGCAGTATTTT. It codes for CASSQRGLAGVTSTDTQYF.

In its sample, this clone was seen a few times. The J gene is TRBJ2-3, the V gene TRBV30, with a possible D match to TRBD2 (5 bases). The V gene lost 2 bases and the J gene lost 2 bases, with 14 bases spanning the gap. This CDR3 has 15 residues. Germline values: CDR1 GTSNPN, CDR2 SVGIG (reference sequence). CDR3 sequence reads: CAWSLSSRPTDTQYF. The CDR3 nucleotides read TGTGCCTGGAGTCTCTCTAGCAGACCCACAGATACGCAGTATTTT.

The chain uses TRBV15 and TRBJ2-1; 10 bases align to TRBD2. After removal of 0 bases from V and 8 bases from J, the junction contained 4 bases not matched to a gene. This CDR3 has 15 residues. Germline V gene sequence: CDR1 LNHNV, CDR2 YYDKDF (reference sequence). The CDR3 protein is CATSRETSGSHEQFF. The CDR3 DNA reads TGTGCCACCAGCAGAGAGACTAGCGGGTCGCATGAGCAGTTCTTC.

The V call is TRBV29-1, the J call TRBJ2-2, with a weak D call TRBD2 (6 bases). V was pared by 7 bases and J by 3 bases, with 12 bases between. Germline V gene data show CDR1 as SQVTM and CDR2 as ANQGSEA. The CDR3 is made up of 13 amino acids. The CDR3 loop is CSAGRLDTGELFF. DNA of the CDR3: TGCAGCGCCGGGAGACTCGACACCGGGGAGCTGTTTTTT.

The chain employs TRBV2 and TRBJ2-3, with D possibly TRBD2 on 5 matching bases. Trimming cost V 5 bases and J 0 bases, with 24 bases left between them. Germline V CDR1 and CDR2: SNHLY, FYNNEI. There are 19 residues in the CDR3. Here the CDR3 DNA reads TGTGCCAGCAGTATCTGGTGGGGAGCATCCTACTCTAGCACAGATACGCAGTATTTT. This encodes CASSIWWGASYSSTDTQYF.

This chain links TRBV11-2 with TRBJ2-1; D may match TRBD1 or TRBD2 (6 bases each). Between the trimmed V and J ends, which lost 7 bases and 8 bases, there was a span of 18 bases. The germline CDR1 and CDR2 sequences are SGHAT and FQNNGV. This CDR3 spans 14 amino acids. CDR3 in DNA: TGTGCCAGCACACGGGGGCGCATAATCGATGAGCAGTTCTTC. Translation: CASTRGRIIDEQFF. Looking up the rest from reference TRBV11-2 and TRBJ2-1 gives the full variable domain: EAGVAQSPRYKIIEKRQSVAFWCNPISGHATLYWYQQILGQGPKLLIQFQNNGVVDDSQLPKDRFSAERLKGVDSTLKIQPAKLEDSAVYLCASTRGRIIDEQFFGPGTRLTVL.

J is TRBJ2-1 and V is TRBV5-1; 7 bases are a match to TRBD1. In germline, CDR1 is SGHRS, CDR2 YFSETQ. The CDR3 has 20 residues. V was clipped by 4 bases and J by 0 bases; unmatched bases: 19. The CDR3 is CASSLPRTGLTPSSYNEQFF. The CDR3, as DNA: TGCGCCAGCAGCCTACCACGGACAGGACTCACTCCAAGCTCCTACAATGAGCAGTTCTTC.

This clone was detected only a few times. The chain joins TRBV2 to TRBJ2-6; the D gene is possibly TRBD1 (6 bases). The V and J ends lost 5 bases and 4 bases respectively, with 12 bases between them. The CDR3 spans 15 residues. Germline values: CDR1 SNHLY, CDR2 FYNNEI. The CDR3 region is CASSSTGNGANVLTF. The DNA of the CDR3 is TGTGCCAGCAGTTCTACAGGGAACGGGGCCAACGTCCTGACTTTC.

There are a few counts of this clone. Within the sample, other DNA sequences also encode this same CDR3. The chain combines TRBV27 with TRBJ2-2; D unclear. Trimming removed 7 bases from V and 5 bases from J, with 5 bases in between. CDR1 is MNHEY and CDR2 is SMNVEV in the germline V gene (reference sequence). The CDR3 consists of 11 residues. CDR3 nucleotides: TGTGCCAGCACGGGTACCGGGGAGCTGTTTTTT. It encodes CASTGTGELFF.

The chain combines TRBV27 with TRBJ1-5; D gene uncertain. The CDR3 contains 13 residues. From germline, CDR1 is MNHEY and CDR2 SMNVEV (reference sequence). The V gene lost 5 bases and the J gene lost 1 base, with 6 bases spanning the gap. CDR3 nucleotide sequence: TGTGCCAGCAGTCGGACCAGCAATCAGCCCCAGCATTTT. This encodes CASSRTSNQPQHF.

The rearrangement joins TRBV4-3 to TRBJ2-7; 8 bases agree with TRBD2. The V gene end was trimmed by 0 bases and the J gene end by 6 bases; junction bases not matched to a gene: 7. The CDR3 sequence is 15 residues long. Germline CDR1 reads LGHNA; CDR2 reads YSLEER. The CDR3 DNA follows: TGCGCCAGCAGCCAAGACCCGGCGGGGGGCGGCGAGCAGTACTTC. It translates to CASSQDPAGGGEQYF.

The J gene is TRBJ1-1, the V gene TRBV6-5, with no clear D. Trimming removed 5 bases at V and 4 bases at J, with 11 bases between. Germline assignment: CDR1 MNHEY and CDR2 SVGAGI. The CDR3 runs to 13 residues. The CDR3 is CASSTLKGTEAFF. The CDR3 DNA is TGTGCCAGCAGTACCCTAAAGGGCACTGAAGCTTTCTTT.

J is TRBJ1-2 and V is TRBV4-1, with a tentative D call TRBD1 (6 bases). This CDR3 has 14 amino acids. Trimming left V 0 bases short and J 6 bases short, with 11 bases between. Looked up from germline, CDR1 is MGHRA and CDR2 is YSYEKL. The CDR3 DNA reads TGCGCCAGCAGCCAAGAAGGGGGGCGAGATGGCTACACCTTC. It yields the protein CASSQEGGRDGYTF.

V is TRBV5-1 and J is TRBJ2-5; 8 bases agree with TRBD2. Matching the DNA end better, TRBJ2-7 makes the J call doubtful. The V gene's germline CDR1 is SGHRS and CDR2 YFSETQ. The CDR3 contains 16 residues. The CDR3 bases are TGCGCCAGCAGCGGCTCTGGGCGGGAGGCTTCCTACGAGCAGTACTTC. Its translation is CASSGSGREASYEQYF.

The rearrangement uses TRBV19 and TRBJ2-7, with 9 bases aligning to TRBD2. Trimming took 5 bases from V and 0 from J; bases not matched to a gene: 5. Germline assignment: CDR1 LNHDA and CDR2 SQIVND (reference sequence). This CDR3 is built from 15 residues. The CDR3 here is CASSHASGVSYEQYF. CDR3 coding DNA: TGTGCCAGTAGTCACGCTAGCGGGGTCTCCTACGAGCAGTACTTC. The variable domain in full, with the rest retrieved from reference TRBV19 and TRBJ2-7, is DGGITQSPKYLFRKEGQNVTLSCEQNLNHDAMYWYRQDPGQGLRLIYYSQIVNDFQKGDIAEGYSVSREKKESFPLTVTSAQKNPTAFYLCASSHASGVSYEQYFGPGTRLTVT.